This TCR beta chain appears in the sequencing data of a study of beta chain features in type 1 diabetes. On the study more broadly: Across all samples, some 98 million sorted cells were examined. Notes on the study in general: Cells with high TCR expression could be over-represented when cDNA is sequenced. More deletions and fewer insertions at VDJ junctions were found in patients with type 1 diabetes.

Reverse transcribing all isolated RNA meant expressed TCRB transcripts were sequenced. Here immunoSEQ multiplex PCR was the method, and the copy in TCRdb shows in-frame clones only, minus some. The table has about 240,000 clones, about 25% seen once; the top ten hold 3% to 4%. A sort by CD45RO/CCR7/CD25/CD127/CD95/CD27 yielded CD4+ naive, central memory, regulatory and stem cell-like memory cells. The germline gives CDR1 MGHRA, CDR2 YSYEKL. V dropped 1 base and J dropped 3; count of bases not matched to a gene: 2. The CDR3 is 16 amino acids. There are many counts of this clone. Its antigen is still unknown.

This sequence was found in a man aged 25-45 years in good health. Material for sequencing was central memory CD4+ T cells from blood. This chain joins TRBV4-1 and TRBJ2-1, with 11 bases aligning to TRBD2. CDR3 DNA: TGCGCCAGCAGCCAAGGACTAGCGGGATTCTACAATGAGCAGTTCTTC. The encoded protein is CASSQGLAGFYNEQFF.